This TCR beta chain was sequenced during a study of vaccination and CD4 T cells after COVID-19. Study context: Post-COVID samples had a sampling time that fell a median 101 days after diagnosis (range 35 to 161). Control cultures used a CEFX viral epitope pool, an HIV-1 Nef peptide pool, or no peptide.

Cultured CD4+ T cells had their DNA profiled by the Oncomine TCR Beta short-read assay. TCRdb recomputed calls from the PCR reads with MiXCR, one row per CDR3 protein. This table holds some 9,500 distinct CDR3 sequences, 40% to 65% found once. Treatment of the sample: roughly ten-day PBMC culture with coronavirus spike peptide pools or control peptides (ViraFEST assay). The germline V and J ends were trimmed by 2 bases and 2 bases, with 13 bases remaining between them. This CDR3 is built from 15 residues. Germline-derived CDR1 and CDR2 are SGHTA and FQGNSA. This clonotype was seen more than once but under ten times. Its antigen is not known.

The chain employs TRBV7-2 and TRBJ2-7; D ambiguous. Sequencing was done on a sample of CD4+ T cells from blood, cultured in vitro. The clonotype was recovered from a human donor who had recovered from COVID-19. The CDR3 loop is CASSLLSTETYEQYF. The DNA of the CDR3 is TGTGCCAGCAGCTTATTAAGCACGGAGACCTACGAGCAGTACTTC.